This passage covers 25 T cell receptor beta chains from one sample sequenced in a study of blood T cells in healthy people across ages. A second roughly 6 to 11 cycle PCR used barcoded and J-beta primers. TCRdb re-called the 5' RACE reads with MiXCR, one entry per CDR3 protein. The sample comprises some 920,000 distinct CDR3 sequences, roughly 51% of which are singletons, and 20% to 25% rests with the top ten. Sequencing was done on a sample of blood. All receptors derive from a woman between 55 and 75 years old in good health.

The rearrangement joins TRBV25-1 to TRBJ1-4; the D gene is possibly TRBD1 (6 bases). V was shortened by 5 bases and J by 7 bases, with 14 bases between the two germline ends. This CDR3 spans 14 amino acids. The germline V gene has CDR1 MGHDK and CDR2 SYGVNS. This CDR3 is CASSLSGDGEKLFF. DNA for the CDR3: TGTGCCAGCAGTTTGTCAGGGGACGGTGAAAAACTGTTTTTT.

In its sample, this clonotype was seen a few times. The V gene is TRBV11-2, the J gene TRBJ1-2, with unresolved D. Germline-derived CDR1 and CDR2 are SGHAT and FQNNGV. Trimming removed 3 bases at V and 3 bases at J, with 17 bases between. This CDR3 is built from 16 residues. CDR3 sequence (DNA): TGTGCCAGCAGCTTTGGGAGGCAGGCCTGGGACTATGGCTACACCTTC. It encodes CASSFGRQAWDYGYTF.

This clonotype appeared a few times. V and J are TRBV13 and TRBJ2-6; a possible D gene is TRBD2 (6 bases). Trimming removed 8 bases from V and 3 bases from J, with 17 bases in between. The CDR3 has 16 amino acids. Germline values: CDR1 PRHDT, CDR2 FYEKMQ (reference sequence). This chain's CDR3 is CASSSGVLSGANVLTF. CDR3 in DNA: TGTGCCAGCTCGTCGGGGGTACTTAGTGGGGCCAACGTCCTGACTTTC.

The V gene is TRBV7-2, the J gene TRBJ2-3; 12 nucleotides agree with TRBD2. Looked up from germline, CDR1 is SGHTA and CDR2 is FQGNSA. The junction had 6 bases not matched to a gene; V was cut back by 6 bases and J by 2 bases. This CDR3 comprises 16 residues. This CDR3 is CASRYGLAGSTDTQYF. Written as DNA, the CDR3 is TGTGCCAGCAGGTACGGACTAGCGGGGTCCACAGATACGCAGTATTTT.

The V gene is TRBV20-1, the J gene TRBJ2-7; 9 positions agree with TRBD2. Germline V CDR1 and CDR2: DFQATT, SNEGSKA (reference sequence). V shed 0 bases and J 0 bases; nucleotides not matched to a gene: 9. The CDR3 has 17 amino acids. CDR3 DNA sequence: TGCAGTGCTAGAGATCGCCAGGCGGGAGGGCCCTCCTACGAGCAGTACTTC. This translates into CSARDRQAGGPSYEQYF.

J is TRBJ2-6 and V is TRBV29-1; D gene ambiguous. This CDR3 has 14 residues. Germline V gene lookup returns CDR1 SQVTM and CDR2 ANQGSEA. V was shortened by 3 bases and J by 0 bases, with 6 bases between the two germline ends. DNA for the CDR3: TGCAGCGTTGACCCGGGCTCTGGGGCCAACGTCCTGACTTTC. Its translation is CSVDPGSGANVLTF.

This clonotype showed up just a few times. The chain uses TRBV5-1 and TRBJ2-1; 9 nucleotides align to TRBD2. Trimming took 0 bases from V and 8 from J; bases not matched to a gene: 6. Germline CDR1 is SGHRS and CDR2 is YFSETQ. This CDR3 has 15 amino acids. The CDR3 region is CASSLVGGRADEQFF. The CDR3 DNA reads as TGCGCCAGCAGCTTGGTGGGCGGGAGGGCCGATGAGCAGTTCTTC.

CDR3 sequence (DNA): TGCAGTGTTCTGATCGTGGGAGCAGATACGCAGTATTTT. It translates to CSVLIVGADTQYF. V gene TRBV20-1 combines with J gene TRBJ2-3; weak D call: TRBD2 (5 bases). The CDR3 has 13 amino acids. V was shortened by 7 bases and J by 4 bases, with 15 bases between the two germline ends. Germline lookup yields CDR1 DFQATT and CDR2 SNEGSKA (reference sequence).

The CDR3 region is CASSLLGATDEQYF. Here the CDR3 DNA reads TGTGCCAGCAGTTTATTGGGCGCCACGGACGAGCAGTACTTC. J is TRBJ2-7 and V is TRBV12-3 or TRBV12-4; D not certain. V lost 2 bases and J lost 5, with 13 bases in between. The CDR3 has 14 amino acids.

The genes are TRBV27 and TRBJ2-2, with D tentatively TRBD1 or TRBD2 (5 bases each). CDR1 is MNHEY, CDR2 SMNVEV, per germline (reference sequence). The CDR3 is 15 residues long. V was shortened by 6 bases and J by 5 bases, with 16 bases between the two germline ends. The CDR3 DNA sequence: TGTGCCAGCAGCCCCAGGGACCCGCGAACCGGGGAGCTGTTTTTT. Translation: CASSPRDPRTGELFF.

The CDR3 DNA follows: TGTGCCACCAGTGACGCCGGGACAGGGGGGGGCAATGAGCAGTTCTTC. Translating it yields CATSDAGTGGGNEQFF. The chain is built from TRBV24-1 and TRBJ2-1; 11 bases line up with TRBD1. Per the germline V gene, CDR1 is KGHDR and CDR2 is SFDVKD. CDR3 length: 16 amino acids. After removal of 4 bases from V and 6 bases from J, the junction contained 7 bases not matched to a gene.

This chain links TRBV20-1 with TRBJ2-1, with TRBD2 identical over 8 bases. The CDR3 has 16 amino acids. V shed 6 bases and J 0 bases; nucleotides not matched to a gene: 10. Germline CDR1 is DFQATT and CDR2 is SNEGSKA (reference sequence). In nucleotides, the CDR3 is TGCAGTGCCCCGGCGGGAAGCGGGGGCTCCTACAATGAGCAGTTCTTC. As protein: CSAPAGSGGSYNEQFF.

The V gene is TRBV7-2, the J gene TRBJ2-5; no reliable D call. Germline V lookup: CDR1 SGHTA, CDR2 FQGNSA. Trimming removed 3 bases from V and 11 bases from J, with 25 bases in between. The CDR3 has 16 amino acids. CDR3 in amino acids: CASSFLVSFQVGEQYF. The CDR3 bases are TGTGCCAGCAGCTTTTTAGTTTCGTTCCAGGTTGGTGAGCAGTACTTC.

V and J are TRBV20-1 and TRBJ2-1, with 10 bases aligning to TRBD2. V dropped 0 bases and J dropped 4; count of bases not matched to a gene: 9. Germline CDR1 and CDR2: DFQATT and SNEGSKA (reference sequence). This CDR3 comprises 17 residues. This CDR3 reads CSARDSSGRTPYNEQFF. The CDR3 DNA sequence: TGCAGTGCTAGAGACAGTAGCGGGAGGACCCCTTACAATGAGCAGTTCTTC.

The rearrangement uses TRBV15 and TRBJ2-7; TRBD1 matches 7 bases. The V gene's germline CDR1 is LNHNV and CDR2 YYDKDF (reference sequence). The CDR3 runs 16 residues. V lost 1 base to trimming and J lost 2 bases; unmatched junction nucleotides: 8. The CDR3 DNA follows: TGTGCCACCAGCAGAGTGGACCGGGACAGTACCTACGAGCAGTACTTC. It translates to CATSRVDRDSTYEQYF.

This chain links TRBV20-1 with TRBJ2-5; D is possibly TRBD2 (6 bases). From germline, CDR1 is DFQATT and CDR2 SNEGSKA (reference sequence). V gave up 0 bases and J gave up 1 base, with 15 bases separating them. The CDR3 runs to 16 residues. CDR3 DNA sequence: TGCAGTGCTAGAGATCTCCCCTCGCGGGGCCAAGAGACCCAGTACTTC. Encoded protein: CSARDLPSRGQETQYF.

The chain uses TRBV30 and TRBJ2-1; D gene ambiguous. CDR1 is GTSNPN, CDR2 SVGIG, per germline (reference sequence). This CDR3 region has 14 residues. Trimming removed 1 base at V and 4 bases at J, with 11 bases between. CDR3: CAWSEGVGYNEQFF. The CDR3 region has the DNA TGTGCCTGGAGTGAAGGAGTGGGGTACAATGAGCAGTTCTTC.

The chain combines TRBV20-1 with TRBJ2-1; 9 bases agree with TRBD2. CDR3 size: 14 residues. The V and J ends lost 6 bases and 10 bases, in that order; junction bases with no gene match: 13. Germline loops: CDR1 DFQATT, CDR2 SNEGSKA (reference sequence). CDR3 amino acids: CSAPRRGRAGEQFF. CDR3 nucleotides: TGCAGTGCCCCTCGTCGCGGGAGGGCCGGAGAGCAGTTCTTC.

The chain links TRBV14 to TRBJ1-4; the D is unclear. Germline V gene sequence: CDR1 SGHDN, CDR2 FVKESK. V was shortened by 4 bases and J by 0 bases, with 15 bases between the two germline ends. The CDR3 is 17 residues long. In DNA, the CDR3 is TGTGCCAGCAGCCCGTTGGGCGTTGCGGCAACTAATGAAAAACTGTTTTTT. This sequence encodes CASSPLGVAATNEKLFF.

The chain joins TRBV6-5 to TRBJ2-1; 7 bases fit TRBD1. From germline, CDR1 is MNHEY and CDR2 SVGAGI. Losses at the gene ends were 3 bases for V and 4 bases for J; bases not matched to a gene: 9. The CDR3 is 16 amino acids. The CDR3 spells CASSYTRDRIYNEQFF. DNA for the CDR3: TGTGCCAGCAGTTATACCCGGGACAGAATATACAATGAGCAGTTCTTC.

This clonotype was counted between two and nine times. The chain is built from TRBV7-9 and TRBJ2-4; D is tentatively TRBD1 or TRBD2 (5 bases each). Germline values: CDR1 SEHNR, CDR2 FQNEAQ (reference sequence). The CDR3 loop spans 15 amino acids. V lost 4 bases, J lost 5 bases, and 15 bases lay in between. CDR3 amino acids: CASSSSWDLQNIQYF. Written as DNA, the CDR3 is TGTGCCAGCAGCTCGAGTTGGGACCTACAAAACATTCAGTACTTC.

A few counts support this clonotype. CDR3 sequence: CASSQGGGRYEQYF. The CDR3 nucleotides are TGCGCCAGCAGCCAAGGAGGAGGTCGATACGAGCAGTACTTC. J is TRBJ2-7 and V is TRBV4-3, with D perhaps matching TRBD2 (5 bases). The CDR3 contains 14 residues. Germline V CDR1 and CDR2: LGHNA, YSLEER. The V and J ends lost 1 base and 4 bases respectively, with 11 bases between them.

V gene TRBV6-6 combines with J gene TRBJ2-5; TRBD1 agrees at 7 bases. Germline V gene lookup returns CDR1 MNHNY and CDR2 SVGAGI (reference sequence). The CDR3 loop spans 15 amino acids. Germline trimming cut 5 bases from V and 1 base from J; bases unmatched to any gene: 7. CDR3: CASSQGQTLQETQYF. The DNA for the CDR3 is TGTGCCAGCAGTCAGGGACAGACACTCCAAGAGACCCAGTACTTC.

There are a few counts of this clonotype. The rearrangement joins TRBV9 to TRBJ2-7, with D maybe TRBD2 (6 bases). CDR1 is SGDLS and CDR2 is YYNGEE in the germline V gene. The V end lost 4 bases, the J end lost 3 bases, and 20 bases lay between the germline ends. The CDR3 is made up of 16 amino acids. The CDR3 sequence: CASSPAFLREGYEQYF. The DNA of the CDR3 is TGTGCCAGCAGCCCAGCCTTTCTGCGGGAAGGCTACGAGCAGTACTTC.

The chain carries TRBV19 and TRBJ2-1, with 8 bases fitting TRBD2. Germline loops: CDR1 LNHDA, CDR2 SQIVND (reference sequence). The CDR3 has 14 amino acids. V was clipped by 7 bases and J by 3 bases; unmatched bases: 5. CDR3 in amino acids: CASIPREGYNEQFF. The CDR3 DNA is TGTGCCAGTATCCCCCGGGAGGGCTACAATGAGCAGTTCTTC.